This paragraph reports one T cell receptor beta chain. The data originate from a study of blood T cell repertoires in COVID-19. Repertoires were generated with immunoSEQ multiplex PCR, while TCRdb's copy carries only in-frame clones and drops some. This sample yields approximately 340,000 clones, of which about nine tenths are seen a single time; approximately 9.3% belongs to the top ten. Germline CDR1 reads LGHNA; CDR2 reads YSLEER. The CDR3 totals 17 residues. Losses at the gene ends were 0 bases for V and 2 bases for J; bases not matched to a gene: 8. The receptor's source is a man aged 25-45 years with COVID-19, enrolled during active disease. Specimen: peripheral blood. The gene calls are TRBV4-3 and TRBJ2-5; the match to TRBD2 covers 8 bases. CDR3 region: CASSQEWRGALQETQYF. The CDR3 DNA reads as TGCGCCAGCAGCCAAGAATGGCGGGGGGCTCTTCAAGAGACCCAGTACTTC.